This TCR beta chain stems from a study of radiotherapy plus CTLA-4 blockade in lung cancer. CDR3 length: 19 residues. CDR1 is SGHTA, CDR2 FQGNSA, per germline. Trimming cost V 0 bases and J 2 bases; bases outside gene matches: 11. TCRdb keeps only in-frame clones here, not all; method: immunoSEQ multiplex PCR. The repertoire has about 97,000 clones, under 85% of them found once; the top ten carry approximately 3%. The receptor's source is a human donor with non-small cell lung cancer who had a partial response to radiotherapy plus ipilimumab. Some clones in this sample may be carry-over from other donors' samples. The sequences come from peripheral blood, collected from a patient treated with radiotherapy plus ipilimumab. The chain links TRBV7-2 to TRBJ2-7; 12 bases agree with TRBD2. As DNA, the CDR3 is TGTGCCAGCAGCTTAGCTTCTAGCGGGAGGGCCGTCGTCCCCTACGAGCAGTACTTC. Protein: CASSLASSGRAVVPYEQYF.